This T cell receptor (beta chain) was profiled in a study of technical replicates of blood from several donors. Looked up from germline, CDR1 is SGHAT and CDR2 is FQNNGV. The CDR3 contains 13 residues. Trimming stripped 0 bases from V and 8 bases from J, with 10 bases between. Clones were read by immunoSEQ multiplex PCR, and TCRdb kept only the in-frame ones, dropping some. The sample contains 76,000 or so clones, 86% of which appear only once. The sample was PBMCs. This rearrangement joins TRBV11-2 to TRBJ1-2; the D is unclear. This sequence originates from a human donor in good health. Some clones in this sample may be carry-over from other donors' samples. The CDR3 loop is CASSLDWGEGYTF. For the CDR3, the DNA is TGTGCCAGCAGCTTAGATTGGGGAGAAGGCTACACCTTC.